The 21 T cell receptor beta chains below all came from one sample that was sequenced in a study of T cell changes during pregnancy in multiple sclerosis. Clones were sequenced by immunoSEQ multiplex PCR, and TCRdb holds only the in-frame ones, with some missing. This table holds under 45,000 clones, 90% to 95% found once. The sample consisted of CD4+ T cells from peripheral blood mononuclear cells, taken in the third trimester of pregnancy. Every receptor here comes from a female donor in good health, enrolled as a control in a pregnancy study.

The V call is TRBV7-2, the J call TRBJ1-6, with 8 bases that match TRBD1. The CDR3 spans 13 residues. Germline CDR1 SGHTA, CDR2 FQGNSA. Trimming took 6 bases from V and 9 from J; bases not matched to a gene: 4. The DNA for the CDR3 is TGTGCCAGCAGTTACACAGGGGGTTCACCCCTCCACTTT. This gives the protein CASSYTGGSPLHF. Filled out from reference TRBV7-2 and TRBJ1-6, the complete variable domain reads GAGVSQSPSNKVTEKGKDVELRCDPISGHTALYWYRQSLGQGLEFLIYFQGNSAPDKSGLPSDRFSAERTGGSVSTLTIQRTQQEDSAVYLCASSYTGGSPLHFGNGTRLTVT.

V and J are TRBV30 and TRBJ1-2; TRBD1 matches at 9 bases. The V and J ends lost 5 bases and 0 bases, in that order; junction bases with no gene match: 4. CDR3 length: 14 residues. Germline V gene lookup returns CDR1 GTSNPN and CDR2 SVGIG (reference sequence). Written as DNA, the CDR3 is TGTGCCTGGGCGACAGGGGGGGCTAACTATGGCTACACCTTC. Encoded protein: CAWATGGANYGYTF.

The chain employs TRBV4-3 and TRBJ2-7; 10 bases match TRBD1. Germline V gene data show CDR1 as LGHNA and CDR2 as YSLEER. J was trimmed by 5 bases and V by 3 bases; bases with no gene match: 10. The CDR3 consists of 16 residues. CDR3 coding DNA: TGCGCCAGCAGCCAGGATCGTGGGACAGGGGTAAACGAGCAGTACTTC. Protein: CASSQDRGTGVNEQYF.

The rearrangement uses TRBV6-6 and TRBJ1-2; TRBD1 matches at 11 bases. V lost 7 bases, J lost 4 bases, and 5 bases stayed unmatched. The V gene's germline CDR1 is MNHNY and CDR2 SVGAGI (reference sequence). The CDR3 is made up of 14 amino acids. The CDR3 DNA sequence: TGTGCCAGCATCGGACAGGGGGCCTTCTATGGCTACACCTTC. This encodes CASIGQGAFYGYTF.

This chain uses TRBV10-3 with TRBJ2-5, with a weak D call TRBD1 (6 bases). The CDR3 spans 13 residues. The ends were cut back, 5 bases at V and 5 bases at J, with 12 bases in the middle. Germline V gene sequence: CDR1 ENHRY, CDR2 SYGVKD. CDR3 sequence (DNA): TGTGCCATCAGTCTCGCAGGGGCTGAGACCCAGTACTTC. Translation gives CAISLAGAETQYF.

The chain employs TRBV6-5 and TRBJ1-5; weak D call: TRBD1 (6 bases). This CDR3 is 14 amino acids long. Trimming left V 6 bases short and J 2 bases short, with 11 bases between. Germline CDR1 MNHEY, CDR2 SVGAGI. CDR3 protein: CASRSPGGNQPQHF. In DNA, the CDR3 is TGTGCCAGCAGATCCCCAGGGGGCAATCAGCCCCAGCATTTT.

This clone showed up just once. This sequence joins TRBV2 and TRBJ1-5; D is undetermined. V was trimmed by 6 bases and J by 3 bases, leaving 6 bases between them. Per the germline V gene, CDR1 is SNHLY and CDR2 is FYNNEI. The CDR3 has 12 amino acids. The CDR3 loop is CASRGDNQPQHF. The CDR3, as DNA: TGTGCCAGCAGGGGAGACAATCAGCCCCAGCATTTT. The whole variable domain, filled in from reference TRBV2 and TRBJ1-5, reads EPEVTQTPSHQVTQMGQEVILRCVPISNHLYFYWYRQILGQKVEFLVSFYNNEISEKSEIFDDQFSVERPDGSNFTLKIRSTKLEDSAMYFCASRGDNQPQHFGDGTRLSIL.

The rearrangement joins TRBV10-3 to TRBJ1-2, with a tentative D call TRBD1 (6 bases). This CDR3 is built from 15 residues. Germline-derived CDR1 and CDR2 are ENHRY and SYGVKD. Trimming removed 4 bases from V and 2 bases from J, with 14 bases in between. CDR3 sequence: CAISVGGQRNYGYTF. For the CDR3, the DNA is TGTGCCATCAGTGTCGGAGGACAGCGGAACTATGGCTACACCTTC.

This clone has only one observation. V and J are TRBV4-3 and TRBJ2-1; D is uncertain. The germline V and J ends were trimmed by 0 bases and 3 bases, with 3 bases remaining between them. Germline CDR1 LGHNA, CDR2 YSLEER. The CDR3 length is 13 residues. CDR3 nucleotides: TGCGCCAGCAGCCAAGACGGCTACAATGAGCAGTTCTTC. Its translation is CASSQDGYNEQFF.

This sequence joins TRBV5-6 and TRBJ1-2; D is possibly TRBD1 (5 bases). The CDR3 runs to 15 residues. CDR1 is SGHDT and CDR2 is YYEEEE in the germline V gene. Deletions cut 4 bases from V and 7 bases from J, with 20 bases between. CDR3 DNA: TGTGCCAGCAGCCTAGGGACTCGGGGTTGGTCTGGCTACACCTTC. This sequence encodes CASSLGTRGWSGYTF.

The J gene is TRBJ1-3, the V gene TRBV5-1, with 7 bases matching TRBD1. The germline CDR1 and CDR2 sequences are SGHRS and YFSETQ. V was pared by 3 bases and J by 2 bases, with 11 bases of the junction left unmatched. This CDR3 has 17 residues. This CDR3 is CASSSLPVDRAGNTIYF. The CDR3 nucleotides are TGCGCCAGCAGCTCCCTTCCCGTCGACAGGGCTGGAAACACCATATATTTT.

This clone occurred a few times. V gene TRBV28 combines with J gene TRBJ1-1; D call uncertain. The germline V and J ends were trimmed by 7 bases and 0 bases, with 9 bases remaining between them. This CDR3 has 13 amino acids. CDR1 MDHEN and CDR2 SYDVKM come from the germline V gene. CDR3 in amino acids: CASKFRVNTEAFF. CDR3 nucleotides: TGTGCCAGCAAATTCCGGGTGAACACTGAAGCTTTCTTT.

The chain links TRBV11-2 to TRBJ2-7; 10 nucleotides agree with TRBD2. The germline gives CDR1 SGHAT, CDR2 FQNNGV. CDR3 size: 16 residues. The J segment lost 4 bases and the V segment lost 6 bases, leaving 12 bases of the junction unmatched. The CDR3 DNA reads TGTGCCAGCAGGCCTATAGCGGGGGGACTCTATTACGAGCAGTACTTC. This encodes CASRPIAGGLYYEQYF. The variable domain in full, with the rest retrieved from reference TRBV11-2 and TRBJ2-7, is EAGVAQSPRYKIIEKRQSVAFWCNPISGHATLYWYQQILGQGPKLLIQFQNNGVVDDSQLPKDRFSAERLKGVDSTLKIQPAKLEDSAVYLCASRPIAGGLYYEQYFGPGTRLTVT.

The chain combines TRBV6-1 with TRBJ1-2; D call uncertain. The CDR3 spans 16 residues. CDR1 is MNHNS, CDR2 SASEGT, per germline. Deletions cut 2 bases from V and 2 bases from J, with 15 bases between. The CDR3 sequence: CASSEKPPVRNYGYTF. CDR3 in DNA: TGTGCCAGCAGTGAAAAGCCTCCAGTGAGGAACTATGGCTACACCTTC.

The rearrangement joins TRBV30 to TRBJ1-5, with D possibly TRBD1 on 6 matching bases. The CDR3 is 13 residues long. V lost 1 base and J 2 bases, leaving 6 bases between the germline ends. In germline, CDR1 is GTSNPN, CDR2 SVGIG (reference sequence). The CDR3 sequence is CAWSAGGNQPQHF. CDR3 bases: TGTGCCTGGAGTGCAGGGGGCAATCAGCCCCAGCATTTT.

This chain links TRBV7-8 with TRBJ1-6; D unclear. The CDR3 length is 13 residues. V was clipped by 3 bases and J by 7 bases, with 7 bases between them. CDR1 is SGHVS, CDR2 FQNEAQ, per germline. CDR3 coding DNA: TGTGCCAGCAGCTTCAACTTGAATTCACCCCTCCACTTT. As protein: CASSFNLNSPLHF.

This clone appeared once. The rearrangement links TRBV5-4 to TRBJ1-2, with TRBD1 matching 7 bases. V was pared by 7 bases and J by 2 bases, with 8 bases of the junction left unmatched. The CDR3 sequence is 14 residues long. Germline-derived CDR1 and CDR2 are SGHNT and YYREEE (reference sequence). DNA of the CDR3: TGTGCCAGCTCCCCAGGGACAGACAACTATGGCTACACCTTC. Protein sequence: CASSPGTDNYGYTF.

The V and J genes are TRBV5-1 and TRBJ2-3; possible D gene TRBD2, 5 bases. CDR1 SGHRS and CDR2 YFSETQ come from the germline V gene. V was cut by 0 bases and J by 1 base, with 6 bases left in between. The CDR3 has 14 residues. The CDR3 is CASSLGRGTDTQYF. The CDR3 nucleotides read TGCGCCAGCAGCTTGGGGCGGGGCACAGATACGCAGTATTTT.

The J gene is TRBJ2-3, the V gene TRBV7-9; D gene uncertain. Per germline, CDR1 SEHNR and CDR2 FQNEAQ (reference sequence). The ends were cut back, 1 base at V and 1 base at J, with 9 bases in the middle. CDR3 length equals 15 residues. The CDR3 loop reads CASSLVSSGTDTQYF. The CDR3 DNA is TGTGCCAGCAGCTTAGTATCCAGCGGCACAGATACGCAGTATTTT. The whole variable domain, filled in from reference TRBV7-9 and TRBJ2-3, reads DTGVSQNPRHKITKRGQNVTFRCDPISEHNRLYWYRQTLGQGPEFLTYFQNEAQLEKSRLLSDRFSAERPKGSFSTLEIQRTEQGDSAMYLCASSLVSSGTDTQYFGPGTRLTVL.

This clone was recorded once. The chain joins TRBV6-5 to TRBJ2-7; 10 nucleotides match TRBD1. The CDR3 extends over 15 amino acids. Trimming at V came to 0 bases and at J to 3 bases, leaving 2 bases not matched to a gene. Germline CDR1 and CDR2: MNHEY and SVGAGI. The CDR3 nucleotides are TGTGCCAGCAGTTACTCGTGGACAGGGGGCTACGAGCAGTACTTC. Translating it yields CASSYSWTGGYEQYF.

The chain uses TRBV20-1 and TRBJ1-1; D not resolved. Germline-derived CDR1 and CDR2 are DFQATT and SNEGSKA (reference sequence). The V and J ends lost 2 bases and 8 bases respectively, with 9 bases between them. The CDR3 consists of 11 residues. CDR3 coding DNA: TGCAGTGCTAGAATTGGCCCGGAAGCTTTCTTT. This translates into CSARIGPEAFF.